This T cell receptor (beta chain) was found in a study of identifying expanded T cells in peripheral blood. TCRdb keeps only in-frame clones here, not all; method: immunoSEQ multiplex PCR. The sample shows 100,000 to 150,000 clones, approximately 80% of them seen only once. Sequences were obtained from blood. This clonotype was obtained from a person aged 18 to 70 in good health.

The CDR3 bases are TGTGCCAGCAGTTATTCTGAAGAGAACACTGAAGCTTTCTTT. Translation gives CASSYSEENTEAFF. The rearrangement links TRBV6-5 to TRBJ1-1; no firm D call. The germline gives CDR1 MNHEY, CDR2 SVGAGI. Trimming took off 3 bases at V and 1 base at J, with 9 bases between the two ends. There are 14 residues in the CDR3.